This entry concerns a single T cell receptor (beta chain). The sample originates from a study of blood T cell repertoires in COVID-19. The overall study: Both acute and convalescent COVID-19 samples were obtained from the United States, Italy and Spain. Sources were T cells, B-cell-depleted T cells, or PBMCs; the material itself was cDNA or gDNA.

In the study's own analysis: Reference gene primer amplification gave estimated nucleated cell counts. Libraries were prepared by immunoSEQ multiplex PCR; TCRdb keeps only in-frame clonotypes and omits some of them. Clonal size and the V and J genes are those of that table, whereas D and trimming came from the DNA. The sample contains more than 200,000 clones, just over 85% of which appear only once. The CDR3 has 11 amino acids. CDR1 DFQATT and CDR2 SNEGSKA come from the germline V gene (reference sequence). The V end was cut by 5 bases, the J end by 7 bases, with 11 bases between. Recruited during active infection, patients (from Seattle) were subsequently followed longitudinally.

The chain combines TRBV20-1 with TRBJ1-1; a possible D gene is TRBD1 (5 bases). This clonotype was obtained from a man aged 50-60 years with COVID-19, enrolled during active disease. Sequenced sample: peripheral blood. The CDR3 sequence is CSAGGFGEAFF. CDR3 in DNA: TGCAGTGCTGGGGGGTTCGGTGAAGCTTTCTTT.